This passage covers 32 T cell receptor beta chains from one sample sequenced in a study of T-cell reconstitution after alpha-beta-depleted transplantation in children. Unique molecular identifiers were incorporated when the TCRbeta library was constructed. TCRdb re-analysed the PCR reads in MiXCR, keeping a single row per CDR3 protein. This sample carries 110,000 or so distinct CDR3 sequences, 5.5% to 7% of them seen once, and the ten largest clones take roughly 24%. This material consisted of PBMCs, mostly from graft donor cells, taken 360 days after TCRalphabeta/CD19-depleted stem cell transplant. These TCRs come from a male patient aged 2-15 years who had a stem cell transplant for acute lymphoblastic leukemia, so the T cells may come from the graft donor.

This clonotype was detected ten times or more. This chain uses TRBV6-1 with TRBJ2-2; 7 bases are shared with TRBD1. This CDR3 is 13 amino acids long. V trimming: 6 bases; J trimming: 9 bases; junction bases outside the gene matches: 7. Germline V gene data show CDR1 as MNHNS and CDR2 as SASEGT. CDR3 sequence (DNA): TGTGCCAGCAGCCTGGACAGGCGAAGGGAGCTGTTTTTT. Translation: CASSLDRRRELFF.

This clonotype is a singleton in its sample. This chain uses TRBV9 with TRBJ2-2, with unresolved D. V was shortened by 4 bases and J by 7 bases, with 20 bases between the two germline ends. Germline CDR1 and CDR2: SGDLS and YYNGEE. The CDR3 length is 16 residues. The CDR3 region has the DNA TGTGCCAGCAGCCCCCGCTCCTTAGCCTCCTACGGGGAGCTGTTTTTT. This gives the protein CASSPRSLASYGELFF.

The chain carries TRBV13 and TRBJ2-7, with D maybe TRBD1 (6 bases). Trimming stripped 3 bases from V and 0 bases from J, with 9 bases between. Per germline, CDR1 PRHDT and CDR2 FYEKMQ (reference sequence). The CDR3 loop spans 14 amino acids. The CDR3, as DNA: TGTGCCAGCAGCTTTGGACAGCCCTCCTACGAGCAGTACTTC. It translates to CASSFGQPSYEQYF.

This clonotype was detected many times. This chain connects TRBV4-3 to TRBJ2-7; maybe TRBD2 (5 bases). The CDR3 has 13 residues. The ends were cut back, 1 base at V and 7 bases at J, with 11 bases in the middle. Germline V gene sequence: CDR1 LGHNA, CDR2 YSLEER. As DNA, the CDR3 is TGCGCCAGCAGCCAAGGGCGGGTGGGGGAGCAGTACTTC. It translates to CASSQGRVGEQYF.

The sample holds many counts of this clonotype. The chain joins TRBV7-8 to TRBJ2-1, with a possible D match to TRBD2 (5 bases). The CDR3 totals 12 residues. The V end was cut by 7 bases, the J end by 7 bases, with 11 bases between. CDR1 and CDR2 from the germline V gene are SGHVS and FQNEAQ. CDR3 in amino acids: CASTLGGNEQFF. As DNA, the CDR3 is TGTGCCAGCACCCTAGGCGGGAATGAGCAGTTCTTC.

This clonotype was seen at least ten times. The chain couples TRBV4-3 to TRBJ1-5; 8 bases agree with TRBD1. Germline-derived CDR1 and CDR2 are LGHNA and YSLEER. The length of the CDR3 is 10 residues. The CDR3 DNA is TGCGGACAGGGGAATCAGCCCCAGCATTTT. It codes for CGQGNQPQHF.

This clonotype was counted many times. Here the CDR3 reads CASSSQPIQGNYGYTF. The CDR3 nucleotides are TGCGCCAGCAGCTCCCAGCCCATACAGGGAAACTATGGCTACACCTTC. The chain has TRBV5-1 and TRBJ1-2, with D perhaps matching TRBD1 (6 bases). Germline lookup yields CDR1 SGHRS and CDR2 YFSETQ. CDR3 length: 16 residues. V was pared by 3 bases and J by 2 bases, with 17 bases between.

In this sample, this clonotype turned up many times. The gene calls are TRBV4-1 and TRBJ2-7, with 11 bases fitting TRBD2. This CDR3 spans 15 amino acids. After removal of 8 bases from V and 2 bases from J, the junction contained 8 bases not matched to a gene. Looked up from germline, CDR1 is MGHRA and CDR2 is YSYEKL. The CDR3 loop reads CASGWTSGFPYEQYF. The CDR3 DNA reads TGCGCCAGCGGGTGGACTAGCGGGTTCCCCTACGAGCAGTACTTC.

V usage is TRBV20-1 and J usage is TRBJ1-1, with D perhaps matching TRBD1 (6 bases). V lost 3 bases and J 1 base, leaving 15 bases between the germline ends. Germline V gene lookup returns CDR1 DFQATT and CDR2 SNEGSKA (reference sequence). The CDR3 covers 15 residues. CDR3 residues: CSASFPQGRNTEAFF. CDR3 DNA: TGCAGTGCTAGTTTTCCACAGGGAAGGAACACTGAAGCTTTCTTT.

This chain links TRBV12-3 or TRBV12-4 with TRBJ2-3; D remains unclear. V gave up 2 bases and J gave up 0 bases, with 9 bases separating them. The CDR3 runs 15 residues. The CDR3 DNA follows: TGTGCCAGCAGTTTAAATTATCCTAGCACAGATACGCAGTATTTT. Its protein product is CASSLNYPSTDTQYF.

Within the sample, this clonotype is large. V gene TRBV7-6 combines with J gene TRBJ2-3; 13 positions match TRBD2. Germline trimming cut 5 bases from V and 6 bases from J; bases unmatched to any gene: 17. Germline V CDR1 and CDR2: SGHVS, FNYEAQ. The CDR3 is made up of 19 amino acids. CDR3 bases: TGTGCCAGCAGCCGTCAAATGACACTAGCGGGGGGGCCATTGGATACGCAGTATTTT. Encoded protein: CASSRQMTLAGGPLDTQYF. Filled out from reference TRBV7-6 and TRBJ2-3, the complete variable domain reads GAGVSQSPRYKVTKRGQDVALRCDPISGHVSLYWYRQALGQGPEFLTYFNYEAQQDKSGLPNDRFSAERPEGSISTLTIQRTEQRDSAMYRCASSRQMTLAGGPLDTQYFGPGTRLTVL.

This clonotype was observed a few times. The chain employs TRBV25-1 and TRBJ1-1; D unresolved. Trimming took 0 bases from V and 1 from J, leaving 15 bases between them. This CDR3 has 17 amino acids. The V gene's germline CDR1 is MGHDK and CDR2 SYGVNS. In DNA form, the CDR3 reads TGTGCCAGCAGTGAATATAGGGCAGGTCACCGGAACACTGAAGCTTTCTTT. It translates to CASSEYRAGHRNTEAFF.

This clonotype was picked up many times. The V gene is TRBV7-9, the J gene TRBJ2-4; D possibly corresponds to TRBD1 (7 bases). Deletions cut 3 bases from V and 4 bases from J, with 10 bases between. This CDR3 region has 14 residues. Per germline, CDR1 SEHNR and CDR2 FQNEAQ (reference sequence). The CDR3 loop is CASSLGGQKNIQYF. CDR3 DNA: TGTGCCAGCAGCTTGGGGGGACAGAAAAACATTCAGTACTTC.

This clonotype was recorded a few times. This sequence joins TRBV4-3 and TRBJ1-5, with TRBD1 as a possible D gene (5 bases). The V gene's germline CDR1 is LGHNA and CDR2 YSLEER. V was clipped by 0 bases and J by 0 bases, with 6 bases between them. The CDR3 consists of 15 residues. The CDR3 sequence: CASSQDRVSNQPQHF. CDR3 bases: TGCGCCAGCAGCCAAGACAGGGTTAGCAATCAGCCCCAGCATTTT.

The chain employs TRBV5-1 and TRBJ2-7, with D maybe TRBD2 (5 bases). V lost 4 bases and J lost 2, with 19 bases in between. Germline CDR1 reads SGHRS; CDR2 reads YFSETQ. The CDR3 is 16 amino acids. CDR3 region: CASSTYPERAPYEQYF. CDR3 DNA sequence: TGCGCCAGCAGCACCTACCCCGAGAGGGCCCCCTACGAGCAGTACTTC.

This clonotype was seen many times. The chain uses TRBV6-1 and TRBJ1-6; TRBD1 is a possible D gene (6 bases). Germline CDR1 and CDR2: MNHNS and SASEGT. Trimming removed 8 bases from V and 10 bases from J, with 18 bases in between. This CDR3 has 14 residues. This CDR3 is CASGRNRADSPLHF. The CDR3 nucleotides are TGTGCCAGCGGAAGGAACAGGGCCGACTCACCCCTCCACTTT.

This clonotype was counted ten times or more. This chain links TRBV10-3 with TRBJ2-3, with TRBD1 identical over 11 bases. CDR3 size: 14 residues. The V gene end was trimmed by 10 bases and the J gene end by 3 bases; junction bases not matched to a gene: 6. The germline V gene has CDR1 ENHRY and CDR2 SYGVKD. CDR3 region: CATHGTGGTDTQYF. The CDR3 bases are TGTGCCACCCACGGGACAGGGGGTACAGATACGCAGTATTTT.

This clonotype was recorded at least ten times. The V and J genes are TRBV7-7 and TRBJ2-6, with a tentative D call TRBD1 (6 bases). V lost 4 bases to trimming and J lost 2 bases, with 9 bases between them. The CDR3 sequence is 15 residues long. Germline values: CDR1 SSHAT, CDR2 FNYEAQ (reference sequence). CDR3 sequence (DNA): TGTGCCAGCAGCTCCGGACAGCCTGGGGCCAACGTCCTGACTTTC. This codes for CASSSGQPGANVLTF.

Many counts were recorded for this clonotype. The gene calls are TRBV7-2 and TRBJ2-3, with 10 bases identical to TRBD2. V was clipped by 5 bases and J by 3 bases; unmatched bases: 8. Germline CDR1 SGHTA, CDR2 FQGNSA. CDR3 length: 16 residues. This CDR3 reads CASSPVSGRLTDTQYF. The CDR3 DNA reads TGTGCCAGCAGCCCCGTTAGCGGGAGGTTGACAGATACGCAGTATTTT.

This clonotype appeared many times. The genes are TRBV9 and TRBJ2-4; TRBD1 matches at 8 bases. Germline V lookup: CDR1 SGDLS, CDR2 YYNGEE. The ends lost 3 bases at V and 0 bases at J; junction bases unmatched: 2. The CDR3 consists of 15 residues. The chain's CDR3 is CASSGGTGAKNIQYF. The DNA for the CDR3 is TGTGCCAGCAGCGGGGGGACAGGAGCCAAAAACATTCAGTACTTC.

This clonotype showed up just a few times. The chain has TRBV6-4 and TRBJ2-1; 9 bases fit TRBD2. Germline CDR1 reads MRHNA; CDR2 reads SNTAGT. The CDR3 has 19 residues. The V segment lost 6 bases and the J segment 0 bases; nucleotides outside the gene matches: 15. Here the CDR3 reads CASSAGGAGGPYSYNEQFF. The CDR3 nucleotides are TGTGCCAGCAGCGCTGGGGGAGCGGGAGGCCCTTACTCCTACAATGAGCAGTTCTTC.

This clonotype was recorded many times. The chain joins TRBV28 to TRBJ2-7; the D is unclear. This CDR3 is 13 amino acids long. Germline CDR1 and CDR2: MDHEN and SYDVKM. Trimming stripped 3 bases from V and 7 bases from J, with 13 bases between. Written as DNA, the CDR3 is TGTGCCAGCAGTTTGGGTTTTGGTCGGGAGCAGTACTTC. Translation: CASSLGFGREQYF.

At least ten counts were recorded for this clonotype. The J gene is TRBJ2-4, the V gene TRBV28; the match to TRBD2 covers 7 bases. Germline trimming cut 5 bases from V and 5 bases from J; bases unmatched to any gene: 3. There are 13 residues in the CDR3. The germline V gene has CDR1 MDHEN and CDR2 SYDVKM. CDR3 nucleotide sequence: TGTGCCAGCAGTCTTGGGGGGGAAAACATTCAGTACTTC. Translated: CASSLGGENIQYF.

This clonotype was picked up a small number of times. This chain connects TRBV9 to TRBJ2-3, with 7 bases fitting TRBD2. The CDR3 spans 16 residues. The ends lost 2 bases at V and 2 bases at J; junction bases unmatched: 8. Germline CDR1 is SGDLS and CDR2 is YYNGEE. The CDR3 nucleotides read TGTGCCAGCAGCGTCAACGGGAGGCTCCCCACAGATACGCAGTATTTT. Its translation: CASSVNGRLPTDTQYF.

In this sample, this clonotype turned up many times. The rearrangement links TRBV7-2 to TRBJ2-3; 11 nucleotides agree with TRBD2. Trimming took 3 bases from V and 2 from J; bases not matched to a gene: 4. The CDR3 extends over 16 amino acids. Germline CDR1 reads SGHTA; CDR2 reads FQGNSA. The CDR3 here is CASSFPLAGDTDTQYF. The DNA of the CDR3 is TGTGCCAGCAGCTTTCCACTAGCGGGGGACACAGATACGCAGTATTTT.

Of note for this clonotype: The junction departs from germline at one end; a sequencing error may be responsible. This chain joins TRBV7-7 and TRBJ1-1; D uncertain. From germline, CDR1 is SSHAT and CDR2 FNYEAQ (reference sequence). This CDR3 is built from 13 residues. CDR3 sequence reads: CASSLAWATEAFF. Here the CDR3 DNA reads TGTGCTAGCAGCTTAGCGTGGGCAACTGAAGCTTTCTTT.

This clonotype turned up a few times. The rearrangement joins TRBV20-1 to TRBJ2-7; no firm D call. Trimming cost V 1 base and J 0 bases, with 13 bases left between them. This CDR3 has 15 amino acids. Per the germline V gene, CDR1 is DFQATT and CDR2 is SNEGSKA (reference sequence). CDR3 in DNA: TGCAGTGCTAGAGGAGGCCTCCTGAGCTCCTACGAGCAGTACTTC. Its protein is CSARGGLLSSYEQYF.

Within the sample, this clonotype is medium-sized. The chain recombines TRBV5-5 with TRBJ2-7, with D unclear. Germline V CDR1 and CDR2: SGHKS, YYEKEE (reference sequence). Trimming took 4 bases from V and 4 from J, leaving 15 bases between them. The length of the CDR3 is 14 residues. The CDR3 bases are TGTGCCAGCAGCCTCCGGGTGACAAGATACGAGCAGTACTTC. As protein: CASSLRVTRYEQYF.

This clonotype was counted many times. V is TRBV7-3 and J is TRBJ2-7; weak D call: TRBD2 (6 bases). The CDR3 is 13 amino acids. Trimming left V 5 bases short and J 3 bases short, with 11 bases between. The germline V gene has CDR1 SGHTA and CDR2 FQGTGA. CDR3 DNA: TGTGCCAGCAGCCCCGGGGGTCGCTACGAGCAGTACTTC. Encoded protein: CASSPGGRYEQYF.

There are many counts of this clonotype. This chain links TRBV28 with TRBJ2-2; 8 nucleotides line up with TRBD1. In germline, CDR1 is MDHEN, CDR2 SYDVKM. The V segment lost 5 bases and the J segment 9 bases; nucleotides outside the gene matches: 14. CDR3 length equals 16 residues. The CDR3 nucleotides read TGTGCCAGCAGTCGGGCAGGGGGCTTGAAACACCGGGAGCTGTTTTTT. As protein: CASSRAGGLKHRELFF.

This clonotype was counted between two and nine times. The chain joins TRBV11-1 to TRBJ2-7; D perhaps matches TRBD2 (6 bases). The CDR3 runs to 14 residues. CDR1 SGHAT and CDR2 FQDESV come from the germline V gene (reference sequence). V dropped 0 bases and J dropped 4 bases, with 10 bases sitting between them. CDR3 nucleotide sequence: TGTGCCAGCAGCTTAGCGCTAGCGTCATACGAGCAGTACTTC. It is translated as CASSLALASYEQYF.

This chain connects TRBV6-2 or TRBV6-3 to TRBJ1-1, with D possibly TRBD1 on 5 matching bases. The CDR3 totals 15 residues. The ends were cut back, 6 bases at V and 1 base at J, with 15 bases in the middle. CDR1 is MNHEY, CDR2 SVGEGT, per germline. This CDR3 is CASSPGHGTNTEAFF. CDR3 sequence (DNA): TGTGCCAGCAGCCCAGGACATGGGACGAACACTGAAGCTTTCTTT.